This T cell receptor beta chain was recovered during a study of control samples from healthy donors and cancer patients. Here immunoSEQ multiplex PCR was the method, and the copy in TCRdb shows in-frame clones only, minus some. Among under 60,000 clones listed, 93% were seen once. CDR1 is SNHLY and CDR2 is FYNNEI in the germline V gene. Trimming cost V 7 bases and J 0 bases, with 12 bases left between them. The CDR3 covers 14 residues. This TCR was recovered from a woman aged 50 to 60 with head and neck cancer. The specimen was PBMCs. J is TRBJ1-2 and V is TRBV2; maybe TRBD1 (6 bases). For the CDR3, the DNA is TGTGCCAGCACGCAACAGGGAGCTAACTATGGCTACACCTTC. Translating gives CASTQQGANYGYTF.